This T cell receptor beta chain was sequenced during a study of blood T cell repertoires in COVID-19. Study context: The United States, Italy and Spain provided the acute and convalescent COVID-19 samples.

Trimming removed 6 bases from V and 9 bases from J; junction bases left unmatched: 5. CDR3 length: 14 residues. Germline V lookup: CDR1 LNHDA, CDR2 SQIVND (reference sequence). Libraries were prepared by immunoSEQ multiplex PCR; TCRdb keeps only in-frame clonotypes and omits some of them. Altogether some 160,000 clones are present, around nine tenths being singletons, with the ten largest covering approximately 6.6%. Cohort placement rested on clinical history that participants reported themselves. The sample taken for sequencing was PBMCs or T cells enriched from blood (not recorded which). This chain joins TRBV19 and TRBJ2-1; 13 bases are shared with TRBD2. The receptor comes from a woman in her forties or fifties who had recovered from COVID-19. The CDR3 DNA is TGTGCCAGTAGCACTAGCGGGGGGGGGTTTGAGCAGTTCTTC. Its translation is CASSTSGGGFEQFF.